Listed here is a single T cell receptor (beta chain). The data were taken from a study of control samples from healthy donors and cancer patients. Method: immunoSEQ multiplex PCR; TCRdb's copy keeps in-frame clones and lacks some. The repertoire holds tens of thousands of clones, around 95% seen once, with around 3.7% in the top ten. The CDR3 totals 12 residues. V was pared by 4 bases and J by 13 bases, with 6 bases of the junction left unmatched. This chain links TRBV12-3 or TRBV12-4 with TRBJ2-1; TRBD2 matches at 8 bases. Source material: blood. The sequence was collected from a man aged 30 to 45 in good health. The CDR3 spells CASSSVRGGQFF. The CDR3 DNA reads as TGTGCCAGCAGTTCCGTTCGGGGGGGTCAGTTCTTC.